This is a list of T cell receptor beta chains from one sample in a study of T cell changes during pregnancy in multiple sclerosis. Sequencing was performed with immunoSEQ multiplex PCR; in TCRdb, only in-frame clones are kept and a portion is missing. Here the sample spans 60,000 or so clones, 85% to 95% being singletons. Sequences were derived from peripheral blood, sampled in the first trimester of pregnancy. Receptor source: a female donor with multiple sclerosis, enrolled in a pregnancy study. Both conserved end residues are part of each CDR3. The D gene is left open where the match is weak. The size field is filled for only some rows; it gives once, few, many or a size class.

D: -
J: TRBJ2-2
size: -
V: TRBV5-6
CDR3: CASSLVQNTGELFF
DNA: TGTGCCAGCAGCTTGGTCCAGAACACCGGGGAGCTGTTTTTT

D: -
J: TRBJ1-2
size: -
V: TRBV11-2
CDR3: CASSFPGQGNYGYTF
DNA: TGTGCCAGCAGCTTCCCCGGGCAGGGGAACTATGGCTACACCTTC

D: -
J: TRBJ2-2
size: once
V: TRBV4-2
CDR3: CASSQEGERTGELFF
DNA: TGTGCCAGCAGCCAAGAAGGGGAACGCACCGGGGAGCTGTTTTTT

D: -
J: TRBJ2-7
size: -
V: TRBV5-6
CDR3: CASSFRPSYEQYF
DNA: TGTGCCAGCAGCTTTAGGCCTAGCTACGAGCAGTACTTC

D: -
J: TRBJ2-1
size: once
V: TRBV5-3
CDR3: CARRLNNEQFF
DNA: TGTGCCAGAAGACTAAACAATGAGCAGTTCTTC

D: -
J: TRBJ2-3
size: -
V: TRBV6-5
CDR3: CASSWAYVTDTQYF
DNA: TGTGCCAGCAGTTGGGCTTACGTGACAGATACGCAGTATTTT

D: -
J: TRBJ2-7
size: -
V: TRBV5-1
CDR3: CASKAQVTSYEQYF
DNA: TGCGCCAGCAAAGCACAGGTAACCTCCTACGAGCAGTACTTC

D: TRBD2
J: TRBJ2-5
size: -
V: TRBV14
CDR3: CASSQGRLAGTETQYF
DNA: TGTGCCAGCAGCCAAGGAAGACTAGCGGGAACGGAGACCCAGTACTTC

D: -
J: TRBJ2-7
size: -
V: TRBV5-6
CDR3: CASSADRRAYEQYF
DNA: TGTGCCAGCAGCGCCGACAGACGTGCCTACGAGCAGTACTTC

D: -
J: TRBJ2-5
size: -
V: TRBV7-6
CDR3: CASSSGGEAGETQYF
DNA: TGTGCCAGCAGCTCCGGTGGAGAGGCTGGAGAGACCCAGTACTTC

D: TRBD2
J: TRBJ2-5
size: -
V: TRBV4-2
CDR3: CASSQDVASGAQETQYF
DNA: TGTGCCAGCAGCCAAGATGTGGCTAGCGGGGCGCAAGAGACCCAGTACTTC

D: -
J: TRBJ2-2
size: -
V: TRBV7-9
CDR3: CASSRTGELFF
DNA: TGTGCCAGCAGCCGGACCGGGGAGCTGTTTTTT

D: TRBD1
J: TRBJ2-7
size: once
V: TRBV10-3
CDR3: CAIRATGAGDSYEQYF
DNA: TGTGCCATCAGGGCCACAGGGGCCGGGGACTCCTACGAGCAGTACTTC

D: -
J: TRBJ1-6
size: -
V: TRBV7-2
CDR3: CASSLGGRRDAPLHF
DNA: TGTGCCAGCAGCTTAGGGGGGCGCAGAGACGCACCCCTCCACTTT

D: -
J: TRBJ2-7
size: -
V: TRBV30
CDR3: CAWSPKGQLVPYEQYF
DNA: TGTGCCTGGAGTCCAAAGGGACAATTAGTCCCCTACGAGCAGTACTTC

D: -
J: TRBJ2-4
size: -
V: TRBV7-9
CDR3: CASSFWALNIQYF
DNA: TGTGCCAGCAGCTTTTGGGCCTTGAACATTCAGTACTTC

D: -
J: TRBJ2-3
size: -
V: TRBV9
CDR3: CASRRGGGIADTQYF
DNA: TGTGCCAGCAGGCGGGGAGGGGGGATTGCAGATACGCAGTATTTT

D: TRBD2
J: TRBJ2-3
size: -
V: TRBV7-2
CDR3: CASSLVGTSGTDTQYF
DNA: TGTGCCAGCAGCTTAGTAGGGACTAGCGGCACAGATACGCAGTATTTT

D: -
J: TRBJ1-1
size: few
V: TRBV21-1
CDR3: CASSRTGFGEAFF
DNA: TGTGCCAGCAGCCGGACAGGGTTTGGTGAAGCTTTCTTT